Presented here are 3 T cell receptor beta chains from one specimen sequenced in a study of glioma-infiltrating T cells after dendritic cell vaccination. Assay used: immunoSEQ multiplex PCR; TCRdb lists only in-frame clones, some missing. The data show tens of thousands of clones, approximately 90% seen once. This sample comprised blood, obtained before dendritic cell vaccination. The receptors shown here come from a human donor with glioblastoma.

The V and J genes are TRBV7-3 and TRBJ2-2; D not certain. The CDR3 is 12 amino acids. Germline loops: CDR1 SGHTA, CDR2 FQGTGA. Trimming removed 8 bases from V and 6 bases from J, with 10 bases in between. The CDR3 region is CASSKPPGELFF. The CDR3 nucleotides are TGTGCCAGCTCCAAGCCACCCGGGGAGCTGTTTTTT.

The table lists this clone with a few counts. CDR3 coding DNA: TGTGCCAGCAACAATCAGGGGGCCGGCACAGATACGCAGTATTTT. It encodes CASNNQGAGTDTQYF. J is TRBJ2-3 and V is TRBV5-5; TRBD1 agrees at 8 bases. Germline assignment: CDR1 SGHKS and CDR2 YYEKEE (reference sequence). The CDR3 loop spans 15 amino acids. Trimming took 6 bases from V and 1 from J; bases not matched to a gene: 7. The full variable domain, its missing parts supplied by reference TRBV5-5 and TRBJ2-3, is DAGVTQSPTHLIKTRGQQVTLRCSPISGHKSVSWYQQVLGQGPQFIFQYYEKEERGRGNFPDRFSARQFPNYSSELNVNALLLGDSALYLCASNNQGAGTDTQYFGPGTRLTVL.

This chain uses TRBV9 with TRBJ1-3; D is possibly TRBD1 (5 bases). The germline V and J ends were trimmed by 1 base and 0 bases, with 11 bases remaining between them. The germline gives CDR1 SGDLS, CDR2 YYNGEE. This CDR3 has 16 amino acids. DNA for the CDR3: TGTGCCAGCAGCGTACAGACAGCAGACTCTGGAAACACCATATATTTT. Translation gives CASSVQTADSGNTIYF.